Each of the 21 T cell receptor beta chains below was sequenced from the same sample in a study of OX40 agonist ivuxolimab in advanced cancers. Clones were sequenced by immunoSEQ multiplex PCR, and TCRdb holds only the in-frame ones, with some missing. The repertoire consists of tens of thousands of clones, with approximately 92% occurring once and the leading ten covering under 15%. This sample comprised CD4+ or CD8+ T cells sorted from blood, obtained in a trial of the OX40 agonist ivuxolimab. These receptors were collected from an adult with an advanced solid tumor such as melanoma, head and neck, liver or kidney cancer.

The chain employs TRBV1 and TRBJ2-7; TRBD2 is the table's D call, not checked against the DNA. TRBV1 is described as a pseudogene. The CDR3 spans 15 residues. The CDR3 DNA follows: TGCACCAGCAGCCAAGGGGGAGCCGGTCACAAGGAGCAGTACTTC. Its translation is CTSSQGGAGHKEQYF.

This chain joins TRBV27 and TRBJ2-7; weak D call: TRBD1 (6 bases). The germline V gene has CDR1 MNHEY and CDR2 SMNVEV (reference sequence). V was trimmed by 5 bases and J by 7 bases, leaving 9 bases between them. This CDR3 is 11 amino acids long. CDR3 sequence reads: CASSPGTEQYF. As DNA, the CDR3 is TGTGCCAGCAGTCCCGGGACAGAGCAGTACTTC.

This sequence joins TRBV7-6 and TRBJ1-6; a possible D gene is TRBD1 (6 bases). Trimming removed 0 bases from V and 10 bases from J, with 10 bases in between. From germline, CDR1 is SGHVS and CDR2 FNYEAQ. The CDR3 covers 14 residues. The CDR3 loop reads CASSLAAGESPLHF. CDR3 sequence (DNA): TGTGCCAGCAGCTTAGCGGCAGGGGAATCACCCCTCCACTTT.

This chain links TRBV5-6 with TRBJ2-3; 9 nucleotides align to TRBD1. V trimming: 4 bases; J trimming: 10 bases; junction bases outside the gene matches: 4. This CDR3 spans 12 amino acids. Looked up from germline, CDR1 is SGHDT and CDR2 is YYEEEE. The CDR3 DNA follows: TGTGCCAGCAGCCCGGGACAGGGAGCGCAGTATTTT. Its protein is CASSPGQGAQYF. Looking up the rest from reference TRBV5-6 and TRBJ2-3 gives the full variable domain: DAGVTQSPTHLIKTRGQQVTLRCSPKSGHDTVSWYQQALGQGPQFIFQYYEEEERQRGNFPDRFSGHQFPNYSSELNVNALLLGDSALYLCASSPGQGAQYFGPGTRLTVL.

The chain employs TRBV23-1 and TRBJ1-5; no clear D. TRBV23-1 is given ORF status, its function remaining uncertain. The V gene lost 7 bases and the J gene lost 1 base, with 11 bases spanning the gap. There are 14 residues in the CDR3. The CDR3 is CASKERASNQPQHF. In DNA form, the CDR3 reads TGCGCCAGCAAAGAACGAGCAAGCAATCAGCCCCAGCATTTT.

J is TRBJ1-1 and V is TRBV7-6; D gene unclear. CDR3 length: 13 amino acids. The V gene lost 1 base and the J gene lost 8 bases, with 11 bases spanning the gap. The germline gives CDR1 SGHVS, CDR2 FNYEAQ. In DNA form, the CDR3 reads TGTGCCAGCAGCTTAGTAGGAGCCACGGAAGCTTTCTTT. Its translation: CASSLVGATEAFF.

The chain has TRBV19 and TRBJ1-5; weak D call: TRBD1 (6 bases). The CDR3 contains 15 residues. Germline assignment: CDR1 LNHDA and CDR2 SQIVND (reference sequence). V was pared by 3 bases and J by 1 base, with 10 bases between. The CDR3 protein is CASSMYRESNQPQHF. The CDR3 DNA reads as TGTGCCAGTAGTATGTACAGGGAAAGCAATCAGCCCCAGCATTTT.

The CDR3 region is CASSYGGLAGGNEQFF. CDR3 coding DNA: TGTGCCAGCAGTTACGGGGGACTAGCGGGAGGCAATGAGCAGTTCTTC. The chain uses TRBV6-5 and TRBJ2-1, with 15 bases matching TRBD2. Germline CDR1 reads MNHEY; CDR2 reads SVGAGI. The CDR3 extends over 16 amino acids. Trimming at V came to 2 bases and at J to 6 bases, leaving 2 bases not matched to a gene.

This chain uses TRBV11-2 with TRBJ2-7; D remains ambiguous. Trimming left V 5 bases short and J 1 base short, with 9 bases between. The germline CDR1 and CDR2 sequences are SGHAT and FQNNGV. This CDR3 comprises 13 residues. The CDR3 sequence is CASSPWGSYEQYF. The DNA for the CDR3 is TGTGCCAGCAGCCCCTGGGGATCCTACGAGCAGTACTTC.

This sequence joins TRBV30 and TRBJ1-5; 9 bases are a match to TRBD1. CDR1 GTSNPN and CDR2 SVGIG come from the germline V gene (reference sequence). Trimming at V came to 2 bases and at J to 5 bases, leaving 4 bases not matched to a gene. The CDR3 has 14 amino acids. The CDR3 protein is CAWSPGQGDQPQHF. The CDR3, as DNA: TGTGCCTGGAGTCCGGGACAGGGCGATCAGCCCCAGCATTTT.

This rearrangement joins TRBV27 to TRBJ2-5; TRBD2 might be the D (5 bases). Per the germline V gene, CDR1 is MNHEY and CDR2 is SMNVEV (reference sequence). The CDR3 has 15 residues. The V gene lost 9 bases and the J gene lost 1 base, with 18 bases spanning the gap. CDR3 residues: CASRIEPGSQETQYF. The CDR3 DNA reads TGTGCCAGTCGAATTGAACCGGGGAGCCAAGAGACCCAGTACTTC.

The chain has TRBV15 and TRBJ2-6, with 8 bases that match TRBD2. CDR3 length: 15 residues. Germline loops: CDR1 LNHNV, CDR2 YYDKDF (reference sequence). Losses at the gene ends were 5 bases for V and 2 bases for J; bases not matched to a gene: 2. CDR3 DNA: TGTGCCACCAGCTCGCGGGAGGCTGGGGCCAACGTCCTGACTTTC. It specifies CATSSREAGANVLTF.

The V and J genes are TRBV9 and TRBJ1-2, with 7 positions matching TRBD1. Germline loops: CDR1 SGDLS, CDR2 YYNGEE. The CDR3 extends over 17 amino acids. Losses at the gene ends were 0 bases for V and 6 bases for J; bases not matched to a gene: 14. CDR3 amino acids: CASSVGSKRQGLNGYTF. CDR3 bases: TGTGCCAGCAGCGTAGGGTCCAAGAGACAGGGCCTTAATGGCTACACCTTC.

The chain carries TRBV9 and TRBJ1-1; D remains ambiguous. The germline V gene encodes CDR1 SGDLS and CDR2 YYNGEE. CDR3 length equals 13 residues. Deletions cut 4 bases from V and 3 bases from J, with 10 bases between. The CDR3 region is CASSIDTYTEAFF. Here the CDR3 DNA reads TGTGCCAGCAGCATCGACACGTACACTGAAGCTTTCTTT.

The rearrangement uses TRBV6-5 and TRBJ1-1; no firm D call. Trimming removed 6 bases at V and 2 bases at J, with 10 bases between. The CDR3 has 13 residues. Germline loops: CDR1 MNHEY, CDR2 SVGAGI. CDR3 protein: CASSSGDNTEAFF. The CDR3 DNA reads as TGTGCCAGCAGCTCTGGAGATAACACTGAAGCTTTCTTT.

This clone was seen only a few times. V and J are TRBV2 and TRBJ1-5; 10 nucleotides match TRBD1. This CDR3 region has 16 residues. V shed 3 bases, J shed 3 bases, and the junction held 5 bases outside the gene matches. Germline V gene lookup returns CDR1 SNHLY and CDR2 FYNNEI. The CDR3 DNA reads TGTGCCAGCAGTGATGGGACAGGGGTCCTCAATCAGCCCCAGCATTTT. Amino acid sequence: CASSDGTGVLNQPQHF.

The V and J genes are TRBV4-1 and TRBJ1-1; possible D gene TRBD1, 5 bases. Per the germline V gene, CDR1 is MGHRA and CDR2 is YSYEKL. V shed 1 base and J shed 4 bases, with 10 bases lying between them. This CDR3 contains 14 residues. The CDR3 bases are TGCGCCAGCAGCCAAGTGGGGCTGGCCACTGAAGCTTTCTTT. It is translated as CASSQVGLATEAFF.

CDR3 bases: TGTGCCAGCAGCCCTGGGGACCTCTACGAGCAGTACTTC. Protein product: CASSPGDLYEQYF. The chain is built from TRBV7-9 and TRBJ2-7, with D perhaps assigned TRBD1 or TRBD2 (5 bases each). V was shortened by 5 bases and J by 3 bases, with 11 bases between the two germline ends. This CDR3 contains 13 residues. The germline V gene has CDR1 SEHNR and CDR2 FQNEAQ (reference sequence).

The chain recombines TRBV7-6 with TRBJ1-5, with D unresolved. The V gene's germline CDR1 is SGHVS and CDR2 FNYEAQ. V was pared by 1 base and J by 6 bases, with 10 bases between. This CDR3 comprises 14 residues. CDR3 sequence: CASSLGGAAQPQHF. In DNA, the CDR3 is TGTGCCAGCAGCTTAGGGGGTGCAGCTCAGCCCCAGCATTTT. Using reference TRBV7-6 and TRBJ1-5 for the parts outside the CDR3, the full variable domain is GAGVSQSPRYKVTKRGQDVALRCDPISGHVSLYWYRQALGQGPEFLTYFNYEAQQDKSGLPNDRFSAERPEGSISTLTIQRTEQRDSAMYRCASSLGGAAQPQHFGDGTRLSIL.

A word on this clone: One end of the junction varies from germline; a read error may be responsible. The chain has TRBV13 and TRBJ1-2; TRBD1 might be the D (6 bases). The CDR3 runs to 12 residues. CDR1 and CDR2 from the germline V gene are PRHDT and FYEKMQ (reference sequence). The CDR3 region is CASSVGGNGYTF. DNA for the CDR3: TGTGCCAGCAGCGTAGGGGGAAATGGCTACACCTTC. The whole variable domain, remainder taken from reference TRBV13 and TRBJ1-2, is AAGVIQSPRHLIKEKRETATLKCYPIPRHDTVYWYQQGPGQDPQFLISFYEKMQSDKGSIPDRFSAQQFSDYHSELNMSSLELGDSALYFCASSVGGNGYTFGSGTRLTVV.

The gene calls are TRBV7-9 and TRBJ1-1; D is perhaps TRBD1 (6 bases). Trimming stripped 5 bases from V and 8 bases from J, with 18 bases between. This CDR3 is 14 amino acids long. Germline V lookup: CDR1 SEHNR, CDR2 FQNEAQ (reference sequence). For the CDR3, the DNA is TGTGCCAGCAGCCCTTTGAGAGGGGGTGCCGAAGCTTTCTTT. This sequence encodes CASSPLRGGAEAFF.